A selection of T cell receptor beta chains follows, all from one sample in a study of beta chain features in type 1 diabetes. TCRdb keeps only in-frame clones here, not all; method: immunoSEQ multiplex PCR. This sample has about 180,000 clones, with about 13% found just once. Sequencing input: central memory CD4+ T cells from blood. The receptors derive from a woman aged 18-29 years in good health. CDR3s include the opening cysteine and the closing phenylalanine or tryptophan. The D gene is left open where the match is weak. Some rows mark clone size as missing; the rest say once, few, many or name a class of expanded clone.

v_gene	j_gene	abundance	d_gene	CDR3nt	CDR3aa
TRBV5-1	TRBJ2-2	few	-	TGCGCCAGTAAGTCCGGGACAAGCAACACCGGGGAGCTGTTTTTT	CASKSGTSNTGELFF
TRBV6-5	TRBJ2-5	-	TRBD2	TGTGCCAGCACGGGGGGGACGGCGGAGACCCAGTACTTC	CASTGGTAETQYF
TRBV30	TRBJ2-5	-	TRBD2	TGTGCCTGGAAACTAGCGGGAATTCACTTC	CAWKLAGIHF
TRBV7-2	TRBJ2-5	-	TRBD2	TGTGCCAGCAGCTTAGCTAGCGGGAGGGCCCTAGAGACCCAGTACTTC	CASSLASGRALETQYF
TRBV10-3	TRBJ2-1	many	-	TGTGCCATCAGTGATCGGCTAGTGGAGCAGTTCTTC	CAISDRLVEQFF
TRBV14	TRBJ2-7	few	TRBD2	TGTGCCAGCAGCCAGAAGACTAGCGGGAGCTACGAGCAGTACTTC	CASSQKTSGSYEQYF
TRBV5-1	TRBJ1-1	few	-	TGCGCCAGCAGCTTGACGGGGGTGGACACTGAAGCTTTCTTT	CASSLTGVDTEAFF
TRBV5-1	TRBJ1-4	-	-	TGCGCCAGCAGCTTGGATTGGGGCGCTAATGAAAAACTGTTTTTT	CASSLDWGANEKLFF
TRBV30	TRBJ1-2	-	TRBD1	TGTGCCTGGAGATACCGGGACAGTACTGATAGGGGCTACACCTTC	CAWRYRDSTDRGYTF
TRBV7-9	TRBJ1-4	few	TRBD1	TGTGCCAGCAGCTCCGGGACAGGGGCAACTAATGAAAAACTGTTTTTT	CASSSGTGATNEKLFF
TRBV25-1	TRBJ2-5	-	-	TGTGCCAGCAGTCGGACTGACCAAGAGACCCAGTACTTC	CASSRTDQETQYF
TRBV7-2	TRBJ2-7	-	-	TGTGCCAGCAGCCGGGGACAAGTCGAGCAGTACTTC	CASSRGQVEQYF
TRBV5-1	TRBJ2-1	-	TRBD1	TGCGCCAGCAGCTTGGGGGACAGTGCCTACAATGAGCAGTTCTTC	CASSLGDSAYNEQFF